This entry features one TCR beta chain sequence. The antigen is undetermined. The data belong to a study of cytomegalovirus exposure and HLA in healthy donors. Across the study: Findings of an earlier analysis included about 100 million unique TCR beta sequences from some 190 million T cells.

Researchers ran the PCR with 60 Vbeta and 13 Jbeta primers. In the authors' workflow: Later analysis identified some 88 million unique TCR beta chains, 9 million to 13 million shared. Sequenced by immunoSEQ multiplex PCR; TCRdb stores in-frame clones only, minus some. That table gives V, J and clone size, and the DNA gave D and trimming. The table records about 50,000 clones, about 77% of them present only once. The study's findings and limits: Because they were indistinguishable, some V segments, including TRBV6-2 and TRBV6-3, were excluded.

Germline CDR1 and CDR2: MNHNS and SASEGT. This CDR3 spans 13 amino acids. Trimming left V 7 bases short and J 4 bases short, with 11 bases between. V usage is TRBV6-1 and J usage is TRBJ1-5; the D is unclear. Sequencing was done on a sample of PBMCs. The TCR comes from a woman in her forties in good health and CMV-seropositive. The CDR3 here is CASNPRRNQPQHF. The CDR3 DNA is TGTGCCAGCAATCCCCGTCGGAATCAGCCCCAGCATTTT.